This entry features one T cell receptor (beta chain) sequence. The sample is drawn from a study of CD8 T cells in Susac syndrome. The CDR3 is 17 amino acids. J gave up 0 bases and V 3 bases, and 11 bases lay outside the gene matches. The germline V gene has CDR1 DFQATT and CDR2 SNEGSKA (reference sequence). Reverse transcription of roughly 0.5 to 1 ug RNA used random hexamers. From the immunoSEQ multiplex PCR reads, TCRdb called clonotypes with MiXCR, one entry per CDR3 protein. The sample holds fewer than 150,000 distinct CDR3 sequences, over 85% seen once. The study sequenced TCR beta in blood CD8+ and CD4+ T cells. Controls were drawn from healthy donors and were matched for age and sex.

Sequences were obtained from CD8+ T cells from PBMCs. The chain uses TRBV20-1 and TRBJ2-3, with 8 bases identical to TRBD2. This TCR was recovered from a human donor in good health. The CDR3 loop is CSASSSGSSASTDTQYF. The DNA for the CDR3 is TGCAGTGCTAGTTCAAGCGGGAGTAGTGCTAGCACAGATACGCAGTATTTT.